This T cell receptor (beta chain) stems from a study of regulatory T cells in long-lasting Graves disease. Study-level findings and limits: Accuracy was possibly reduced by small sample size. Persistent patients shared some 2,900 public clonotypes among themselves. Newly diagnosed patients shared fewer, at around 970.

This CDR3 is built from 12 residues. The germline V gene has CDR1 SNHLY and CDR2 FYNNEI. V lost 6 bases and J lost 10, with 13 bases in between. HTBI primers from iRepertoire and Arm-PCR of CDR3 regions yielded the TCR beta libraries. TCRdb analysed the multiplex PCR reads with MiXCR anew, one entry per CDR3 protein. The profile covers 450,000 to 700,000 distinct CDR3 sequences, with approximately 13% appearing a single time and 10% taken by the ten largest. The time point: newly diagnosed GD, antithyroid drugs for less than 3 months. Construction of the TCR library relied on RNA isolated from PBMCs. This clonotype was counted many times. Its antigen is currently unknown. These same records also appear under a second study, on T cells in Graves' hyperthyroidism and ophthalmopathy. That investigation notes: Each diagnosis was grounded in clinical symptoms, serum thyroxine and TRAb, thyroid ultrasound, and orbital computed tomography. Stable hyperthyroidism was told apart from ophthalmopathy by a model built on 13 V-J features.

The rearrangement joins TRBV2 to TRBJ1-5; D is perhaps TRBD1 (5 bases). The sequence was obtained from a man aged 30 to 45 with Graves disease. The sequences come from peripheral blood mononuclear cells (PBMCs), collected at new diagnosis, from a patient treated with antithyroid drugs. The CDR3 loop is CASSQGASPQHF. CDR3 sequence (DNA): TGTGCCAGCAGCCAGGGCGCAAGTCCCCAGCATTTT. The complete variable domain, with remaining parts taken from reference TRBV2 and TRBJ1-5, reads EPEVTQTPSHQVTQMGQEVILRCVPISNHLYFYWYRQILGQKVEFLVSFYNNEISEKSEIFDDQFSVERPDGSNFTLKIRSTKLEDSAMYFCASSQGASPQHFGDGTRLSIL.